This TCR beta chain was identified during a study of CD8+CD57+ T cells in acquired aplastic anemia (dated by TCRdb to the late 2010s). Broadly, across the study: Extracted DNA from sorted CD4+ and CD8+ cells averaged around 2.9 ug, ranging from roughly 0.19 to 27.4 ug. Healthy donor samples averaged roughly 9.9 million reads for CD4+ and about 11 million for CD8+ cells.

In this study, sorted CD4+ and CD8+ T cells from the blood of healthy subjects and of severe aplastic anemia patients had their TCR repertoires deep-sequenced. Ficoll-Paque density gradient centrifugation was used to isolate peripheral blood mononuclear cells. Before DNA extraction, CD4+ and CD8+ T cells were sorted by FACS or by magnetic beads. The germline V gene sets CDR1 to SGHVS and CDR2 to FNYEAQ. V drops 2 bases and J drops 4 bases, leaving 12 bases in between. From cysteine to phenylalanine, the CDR3 is 14 amino acids long. CDR3 DNA only is kept here, 42 bases in frame from base 1. Profiling of TCR beta VDJ combinations and CDR3 sequences used genomic DNA as the template. An Illumina HiSeq 2000 was used for TCR repertoire sequencing. As for the original processing: Repertoires were assessed using TRBV/TRBJ rearrangement plots, CDR3 size and DJ length profiles, and Simpson's diversity index. The most abundant DNA sequence in the deep sequencing data was defined as the immunodominant clone. CDR3 amino acid sequences were checked for sharing across subjects and were also compared against the VDJdb database and published repertoires. The public reads were reprocessed in TCRdb via fastp at Q25 and MiXCR, keeping in-frame beta chains. Each CDR3 protein appears once, grouped with its most common genes and DNA. Clone size and V and J calls follow TCRdb, not the original study. The sample data list some 210,000 distinct CDR3 sequences, and 61% of these were observed just once. Jointly, the top ten make up approximately 32% of the sample.

With respect to this clonotype: It lacks a known antigen. No base quality information exists; no much larger clone differs at one position.

The investigation overall reported the following: Although roughly 29 CD8+ CDR3 sequences were shared by patients and controls, these sequences appeared highly expressed in patients and within the immunodominant clones of patients. Patients and healthy controls showed no significant difference in CD8+ Simpson's diversity (P=0.060).

Recombination joined TRBV7-6 with TRBJ2-7, with a tentative D gene TRBD2 over 6 matching bases. The sequenced sample consisted of sorted CD4+, CD8+, or CD8+CD57+ T cells (not recorded which) from PBMCs. The source is a human donor in good health. The nucleotide sequence reads TGTGCCAGCAGCTTATGGGGGGATCCTTACGAGCAGTACTTC. It encodes CASSLWGDPYEQYF. Extended through the reference TRBV7-6 and TRBJ2-7 proteins, this CDR3 yields the full variable domain: GAGVSQSPRYKVTKRGQDVALRCDPISGHVSLYWYRQALGQGPEFLTYFNYEAQQDKSGLPNDRFSAERPEGSISTLTIQRTEQRDSAMYRCASSLWGDPYEQYFGPGTRLTVT.